The 27 T cell receptor beta chains below come from one sample, sequenced in a study of blood T cells in healthy people across ages (dated by TCRdb to between 2014 and 2017). Library prep was done by 5' RACE. The sequencing machine was an Illumina HiSeq 2500. A second about 6 to 11 cycle PCR used a sample-barcoded 5' primer and a J-beta primer mix. TCRdb reran the public reads through fastp at Q25 and MiXCR, keeping productive beta chains. When rows share a CDR3 protein, they turn into one entry using the most common DNA and genes. The sample table holds 850,000 to 1,300,000 distinct CDR3 sequences, of which less than 50% were seen once. Approximately 19% of the sample rests with the top ten. Sequencing used blood. These receptors were collected from a woman aged 55-70 years in good health.

This rearrangement joins TRBV28 to TRBJ2-3; 9 bases line up with TRBD2. V was pared by 2 bases and J by 4 bases, with 7 bases of the junction left unmatched. This CDR3 has 16 residues. The germline gives CDR1 MDHEN, CDR2 SYDVKM. The CDR3 DNA sequence: TGTGCCAGCAGTTTAACACCGGCGGGAGGGTCAGATACGCAGTATTTT. Residues: CASSLTPAGGSDTQYF.

This clonotype was seen a handful of times. This chain links TRBV2 with TRBJ2-3, with TRBD2 identical over 16 bases. Germline assignment: CDR1 SNHLY and CDR2 FYNNEI. The ends lost 4 bases at V and 6 bases at J; junction bases unmatched: 13. The CDR3 is 19 residues long. CDR3 coding DNA: TGTGCCAGCAGTGTTCCGGGACTAGCGGGAGGGCCCTCATGGGATACGCAGTATTTT. This encodes CASSVPGLAGGPSWDTQYF.

The V and J genes are TRBV20-1 and TRBJ1-6; 8 bases align to TRBD1. The trim removed 0 bases at V and 7 bases at J, leaving 8 bases unmatched. CDR1 and CDR2 from the germline V gene are DFQATT and SNEGSKA (reference sequence). The CDR3 runs 16 residues. DNA for the CDR3: TGCAGTGCTAGAGATCGCGTGACAGGGGCAAATTCACCCCTCCACTTT. Translation gives CSARDRVTGANSPLHF.

In the case of this clonotype: A read error may be the cause here, since a much bigger clone is one base away. The chain combines TRBV27 with TRBJ2-7; TRBD1 matches at 8 bases. Germline V lookup: CDR1 MNHEY, CDR2 SMNVEV (reference sequence). V dropped 4 bases and J dropped 4; count of bases not matched to a gene: 9. This CDR3 region has 15 residues. CDR3 sequence: CASSSGTGLDYEQYF. The DNA of the CDR3 is TGTGCCAGCAGTTCTGGGACAGGATTGGATTACGAGCAGTACTTC.

This chain joins TRBV15 and TRBJ1-1; TRBD1 is a possible D gene (5 bases). Trimming stripped 0 bases from V and 1 base from J, with 12 bases between. The CDR3 runs to 16 residues. The germline CDR1 and CDR2 sequences are LNHNV and YYDKDF (reference sequence). CDR3 loop: CATSRDLPGPNTEAFF. CDR3 bases: TGTGCCACCAGCAGAGATCTACCAGGGCCGAACACTGAAGCTTTCTTT.

J is TRBJ1-1 and V is TRBV20-1; D is ambiguous. In germline, CDR1 is DFQATT, CDR2 SNEGSKA (reference sequence). The CDR3 loop spans 13 amino acids. Trimming left V 6 bases short and J 1 base short, with 12 bases between. For the CDR3, the DNA is TGCAGTGCGCCCACGCGGGGGAACACTGAAGCTTTCTTT. Translated, it gives CSAPTRGNTEAFF.

J is TRBJ2-5 and V is TRBV5-5, with D uncertain. The CDR3 length is 15 residues. CDR1 is SGHKS and CDR2 is YYEKEE in the germline V gene (reference sequence). V was cut by 3 bases and J by 1 base, with 13 bases left in between. Here the CDR3 reads CASSSDSRSQETQYF. CDR3 coding DNA: TGTGCCAGCAGCTCCGACTCACGCTCCCAAGAGACCCAGTACTTC.

The chain has TRBV12-3 or TRBV12-4 and TRBJ2-7; maybe TRBD2 (7 bases). The CDR3 is made up of 15 amino acids. Trimming removed 8 bases from V and 1 base from J, with 18 bases in between. The CDR3: CASSGGGSGSYEQYF. The CDR3 bases are TGTGCCAGCTCGGGGGGCGGGAGTGGGTCCTACGAGCAGTACTTC.

The J gene is TRBJ2-7, the V gene TRBV20-1; 7 positions match TRBD2. V gave up 0 bases and J gave up 6 bases; unmatched junction bases: 11. The length of the CDR3 is 15 residues. CDR1 DFQATT and CDR2 SNEGSKA come from the germline V gene (reference sequence). CDR3 sequence reads: CSARERREGFSEQYF. The CDR3, as DNA: TGCAGTGCTAGAGAAAGGAGGGAGGGATTCAGCGAGCAGTACTTC.

The chain employs TRBV9 and TRBJ2-2; D unclear. The V gene lost 3 bases and the J gene lost 7 bases, with 13 bases spanning the gap. The V gene's germline CDR1 is SGDLS and CDR2 YYNGEE. CDR3 size: 14 residues. In nucleotides, the CDR3 is TGTGCCAGCAGCGCACACCCCGATCGCGGGGAGCTGTTTTTT. It is translated as CASSAHPDRGELFF. Looking up the rest from reference TRBV9 and TRBJ2-2 gives the full variable domain: DSGVTQTPKHLITATGQRVTLRCSPRSGDLSVYWYQQSLDQGLQFLIQYYNGEERAKGNILERFSAQQFPDLHSELNLSSLELGDSALYFCASSAHPDRGELFFGEGSRLTVL.

This clonotype was detected a few times. This chain joins TRBV20-1 and TRBJ2-1; 8 bases match TRBD2. Losses at the gene ends were 6 bases for V and 9 bases for J; bases not matched to a gene: 10. This CDR3 has 13 residues. Per germline, CDR1 DFQATT and CDR2 SNEGSKA (reference sequence). The CDR3 DNA reads as TGCAGTGCCTGGGGGACTAGACATGGTGAGCAGTTCTTC. It specifies CSAWGTRHGEQFF.

This clonotype was seen a few times. CDR3 DNA sequence: TGTGCCAGCTCCCCCACTAGCGGGAGTATCTACGAGCAGTACTTC. It codes for CASSPTSGSIYEQYF. The chain joins TRBV18 to TRBJ2-7; 11 bases match TRBD2. Germline V CDR1 and CDR2: KGHSH, LQKENI. The CDR3 runs 15 residues. V shed 6 bases and J 3 bases; nucleotides not matched to a gene: 7.

The V gene is TRBV5-1, the J gene TRBJ1-2; 12 bases map to TRBD1. J gave up 5 bases and V 4 bases, and 6 bases lay outside the gene matches. The CDR3 contains 15 residues. The germline gives CDR1 SGHRS, CDR2 YFSETQ. The CDR3 DNA is TGCGCCAGCAGCAAGGGACAGGGGGCGGGATATGGCTACACCTTC. Its protein product is CASSKGQGAGYGYTF.

V and J are TRBV28 and TRBJ2-7; D perhaps matches TRBD2 (6 bases). V shed 4 bases and J shed 6 bases, with 16 bases lying between them. Germline V gives CDR1 MDHEN, CDR2 SYDVKM. CDR3 size: 14 residues. The CDR3 bases are TGTGCCAGCAGTTCCGGACTACAGGTCCTCGAGCAGTACTTC. Translation gives CASSSGLQVLEQYF.

This chain joins TRBV27 and TRBJ2-6, with 10 bases aligning to TRBD1. Per the germline V gene, CDR1 is MNHEY and CDR2 is SMNVEV (reference sequence). Losses at the gene ends were 7 bases for V and 4 bases for J; bases not matched to a gene: 19. The CDR3 consists of 20 residues. In DNA, the CDR3 is TGTGCCAGCACCCCTCCCGCCGGGACAGGGGATCTCTCCGGGGCCAACGTCCTGACTTTC. It codes for CASTPPAGTGDLSGANVLTF.

This clonotype was recorded only once. A read error is possible here, since a much larger clone lies one base away. This CDR3 is CSARDVGRVLDEQYF. The DNA for the CDR3 is TGCAGTGCTAGGGACGTGGGAAGGGTTTTGGATGAGCAGTACTTC. The chain employs TRBV20-1 and TRBJ2-7; D gene uncertain. CDR1 DFQATT and CDR2 SNEGSKA come from the germline V gene (reference sequence). Trimming took off 3 bases at V and 7 bases at J, with 22 bases between the two ends. This CDR3 contains 15 residues.

This clonotype was seen at least ten times. The chain has TRBV29-1 and TRBJ2-1; no reliable D call. The CDR3 runs 11 residues. CDR1 SQVTM and CDR2 ANQGSEA come from the germline V gene. Between the trimmed V and J ends, which lost 0 bases and 8 bases, there was a span of 5 bases. The CDR3 here is CSVEEGDEQFF. CDR3 bases: TGCAGCGTTGAAGAAGGAGATGAGCAGTTCTTC.

The chain couples TRBV28 to TRBJ1-2, with D perhaps TRBD1 (6 bases). CDR3 length equals 14 residues. CDR1 is MDHEN and CDR2 is SYDVKM in the germline V gene. Trimming removed 2 bases at V and 7 bases at J, with 14 bases between. The CDR3 coding sequence is TGTGCCAGCAGTTTAATAGGGGGAAGGAGTGGCTACACCTTC. Amino acid sequence: CASSLIGGRSGYTF.

The V call is TRBV18, the J call TRBJ1-2, with D maybe TRBD1 (5 bases). The CDR3 totals 13 residues. The V gene lost 2 bases and the J gene lost 4 bases, with 8 bases spanning the gap. The germline V gene encodes CDR1 KGHSH and CDR2 LQKENI. The CDR3 coding sequence is TGTGCCAGCTCACCAATCCAGGGCTATGGCTACACCTTC. It specifies CASSPIQGYGYTF.

The rearrangement links TRBV21-1 to TRBJ1-1; the table's TRBD1 call for D was not verified on the DNA. TRBV21-1 is termed a pseudogene. The CDR3 is 12 residues long. CDR3 nucleotides: TGTGCCAGCAGCAAAGGGGGGACAGAAGCTTTCTTT. Its translation is CASSKGGTEAFF.

CDR3 sequence (DNA): TGTGCCAGCAGTTTAGAGGTTTTTAATTCACCCCTCCACTTT. Its protein is CASSLEVFNSPLHF. This chain uses TRBV28 with TRBJ1-6; D unresolved. CDR3 length: 14 residues. Germline CDR1 reads MDHEN; CDR2 reads SYDVKM. Trimming shortened V by 2 bases and J by 6 bases, and 8 bases separated the two germline ends.

This clonotype was recorded at least ten times. This sequence joins TRBV20-1 and TRBJ2-3; 14 nucleotides agree with TRBD2. Trimming cost V 1 base and J 5 bases; bases outside gene matches: 2. Germline CDR1 DFQATT, CDR2 SNEGSKA (reference sequence). This CDR3 has 15 amino acids. In DNA, the CDR3 is TGCAGTGCTAGAGGACTAGCGGGAGGGAAAGATACGCAGTATTTT. Translation: CSARGLAGGKDTQYF.

This clonotype came up a few times. This chain links TRBV6-5 with TRBJ2-4; tentative D call: TRBD2 (6 bases). Near its end, the DNA agrees better with TRBJ2-7, so the J call may be wrong. The CDR3 sequence is 14 residues long. In germline, CDR1 is MNHEY, CDR2 SVGAGI. The DNA of the CDR3 is TGTGCCAGCAAATATAAGGAGGGTCCCTACGAGCAGTACTTC. Its translation is CASKYKEGPYEQYF.

The rearrangement links TRBV21-1 to TRBJ1-1; TRBD1, the D gene given by the table, was not confirmed from the DNA. TRBV21-1 is classified as a pseudogene. This CDR3 region has 15 residues. DNA of the CDR3: TGTGCCAGCAGCAAGGGCTCCGCCGGGGACACTGAAGCTTTCTTT. Its protein product is CASSKGSAGDTEAFF.

This clonotype was observed a few times. This chain connects TRBV5-1 to TRBJ2-3; no firm D call. This CDR3 spans 14 amino acids. Germline CDR1 and CDR2: SGHRS and YFSETQ. V gave up 0 bases and J gave up 1 base, with 6 bases separating them. The DNA of the CDR3 is TGCGCCAGCAGCTTGGCCCACGGCACAGATACGCAGTATTTT. It encodes CASSLAHGTDTQYF.

This clonotype was seen a few times. V gene TRBV7-7 combines with J gene TRBJ2-1, with D perhaps matching TRBD1 or TRBD2 (6 bases each). The CDR3 length is 18 residues. Germline V CDR1 and CDR2: SSHAT, FNYEAQ (reference sequence). Trimming left V 5 bases short and J 5 bases short, with 25 bases between. The CDR3 DNA reads as TGTGCCAGCAGCCAGGGACTCCTACGACCGGGGGCTAACAATGAGCAGTTCTTC. The encoded protein is CASSQGLLRPGANNEQFF.

This clonotype was picked up a small number of times. The rearrangement links TRBV21-1 to TRBJ1-5; the table names TRBD1, a call not compared with the DNA. TRBV21-1 is listed as a pseudogene. CDR3 length: 15 amino acids. The CDR3 DNA reads TGTGCCAGCAGCCCGACAGGGTTTAGCAATCAGCCCCAGCATTTT. It encodes CASSPTGFSNQPQHF.